This T cell receptor beta chain comes out of a study of blood T cells in healthy people across ages. Germline lookup yields CDR1 MNHEY and CDR2 SVGAGI. Trimming cost V 8 bases and J 7 bases; bases outside gene matches: 8. This CDR3 spans 14 amino acids. A sample-barcoded 5' primer and a J-beta primer mix were used in a second PCR of about 7 to 12 cycles. TCRdb itself ran the 5' RACE reads through MiXCR, one entry per CDR3 protein. The table has 700,000 or so distinct CDR3 sequences, approximately 40% seen once. The chain recombines TRBV6-5 with TRBJ1-6, with TRBD1 matching 7 bases. This TCR was recovered from a man older than 75 in good health. The sequenced material came from blood. CDR3 in amino acids: CASGTGVENSPLHF. The DNA for the CDR3 is TGTGCCAGCGGAACAGGGGTGGAGAATTCACCCCTCCACTTT.